This T cell receptor (beta chain) is from a study of post-analysis software for immune sequencing data. Study-level findings and limits: With F measure, samples from one preparation batch clustered together strongly. Controls had lower frequencies than patients of four or five TRBV segments, which included TRBV5-6, TRBV5-1 and TRBV20-1. Normalized Chao1 diversity was significantly reduced in patients versus controls.

This clonotype was seen once. The antigen is unknown. Included in the TCR beta cDNA libraries were unique molecular identifiers. Yield was roughly 0.5 million cDNA molecules from about 1 to 10 million T cells. TCRdb fed the PCR reads into MiXCR, producing one record per CDR3 protein. The table includes about 430,000 distinct CDR3 sequences, approximately 38% detected once. The germline gives CDR1 SGDLS, CDR2 YYNGEE. The CDR3 runs to 14 residues. Between the trimmed V and J ends, which lost 2 bases and 2 bases, there was a span of 11 bases. The chain employs TRBV9 and TRBJ2-7, with D unclear. The sample was blood. The clonotype originates from a girl aged 2 to 10 with multiple sclerosis. CDR3 sequence (DNA): TGTGCCAGCAGCGTGGCTGTAGATCCCTACGAGCAGTACTTC. Its translation is CASSVAVDPYEQYF.